One and the same sample provided the 12 T cell receptor beta chains below, sequenced in a study of cytomegalovirus exposure and HLA in healthy donors. The PCR ran on 60 Vbeta and 13 Jbeta primers. The data were produced by immunoSEQ multiplex PCR, yet TCRdb's version contains in-frame clones alone and is incomplete. Found here are about 160,000 clones, about 65% of them singletons; the top ten hold approximately 3%. Material: PBMCs. The source of these receptors is a woman in her twenties or thirties in good health and CMV-seronegative.

The V call is TRBV6-5, the J call TRBJ2-2, with D possibly being TRBD1 (5 bases). Per the germline V gene, CDR1 is MNHEY and CDR2 is SVGAGI. The CDR3 has 14 residues. V lost 10 bases, J lost 4 bases, and 16 bases lay in between. The CDR3 coding sequence is TGTGCCACGAAGGGGCAAACGAGCACCGGGGAGCTGTTTTTT. Its protein is CATKGQTSTGELFF.

This clone appeared a few times. This rearrangement joins TRBV2 to TRBJ2-5; D remains ambiguous. Germline values: CDR1 SNHLY, CDR2 FYNNEI. Trimming took 4 bases from V and 5 from J, leaving 11 bases between them. The CDR3 has 13 amino acids. The CDR3 is CASSVVIGETQYF. CDR3 sequence (DNA): TGTGCCAGCAGTGTCGTTATTGGCGAGACCCAGTACTTC.

In this sample, this clone turned up a few times. This chain links TRBV7-8 with TRBJ2-7, with D possibly being TRBD1 (6 bases). From germline, CDR1 is SGHVS and CDR2 FQNEAQ. The V and J ends lost 3 bases and 0 bases respectively, with 12 bases between them. The CDR3 covers 15 residues. The CDR3 loop is CASSFLTGASYEQYF. The CDR3 nucleotides are TGTGCCAGCAGCTTTTTGACAGGAGCCTCCTACGAGCAGTACTTC.

This chain's CDR3 is CASSLLGGTQETQYF. DNA for the CDR3: TGTGCCAGCAGCCTCCTGGGGGGGACACAAGAGACCCAGTACTTC. V and J are TRBV28 and TRBJ2-5, with D maybe TRBD2 (7 bases). This CDR3 spans 15 amino acids. Trimming left V 6 bases short and J 2 bases short, with 16 bases between. CDR1 is MDHEN and CDR2 is SYDVKM in the germline V gene. The whole variable domain, remainder taken from reference TRBV28 and TRBJ2-5, is DVKVTQSSRYLVKRTGEKVFLECVQDMDHENMFWYRQDPGLGLRLIYFSYDVKMKEKGDIPEGYSVSREKKERFSLILESASTNQTSMYLCASSLLGGTQETQYFGPGTRLLVL.

This clone was seen a handful of times. The J gene is TRBJ1-1, the V gene TRBV4-1, with a tentative D call TRBD1 (6 bases). The germline CDR1 and CDR2 sequences are MGHRA and YSYEKL. V lost 3 bases, J lost 1 base, and 12 bases lay in between. CDR3 size: 15 residues. DNA of the CDR3: TGCGCCAGCAGCCAGGGACACAGCACGAACACTGAAGCTTTCTTT. This translates into CASSQGHSTNTEAFF.

The chain is built from TRBV19 and TRBJ1-1; unclear D gene. Per germline, CDR1 LNHDA and CDR2 SQIVND (reference sequence). V lost 5 bases to trimming and J lost 9 bases, with 16 bases between them. The CDR3 runs 13 residues. CDR3 amino acids: CASSSVPGMKAFF. CDR3 coding DNA: TGTGCCAGTAGTTCGGTGCCCGGGATGAAAGCTTTCTTT.

The chain has TRBV29-1 and TRBJ2-3; TRBD2 agrees at 7 bases. Germline V gene lookup returns CDR1 SQVTM and CDR2 ANQGSEA. V lost 3 bases and J lost 2; bases outside the gene matches: 8. The CDR3 length is 15 residues. In DNA form, the CDR3 reads TGCAGCGTTGATGGGTCTAGCGGAGACACAGATACGCAGTATTTT. This encodes CSVDGSSGDTDTQYF.

This clone was found a few times. The chain is built from TRBV5-6 and TRBJ2-1, with TRBD2 matching over 8 bases. V gave up 4 bases and J gave up 7 bases; unmatched junction bases: 16. CDR3 length: 17 residues. Per the germline V gene, CDR1 is SGHDT and CDR2 is YYEEEE. The CDR3 is CASSVLGDRGGRNEQFF. CDR3 in DNA: TGTGCCAGCAGCGTCTTAGGTGATCGCGGGGGGAGGAATGAGCAGTTCTTC.

This clone has only a few counts. The gene calls are TRBV2 and TRBJ1-5, with 9 bases identical to TRBD1. The CDR3 is made up of 19 amino acids. V shed 4 bases and J 7 bases; nucleotides not matched to a gene: 20. CDR1 is SNHLY and CDR2 is FYNNEI in the germline V gene. The CDR3 protein is CASSAPTWGRGQGYQPQHF. In DNA, the CDR3 is TGTGCCAGCAGTGCCCCGACATGGGGCCGGGGACAGGGATACCAGCCCCAGCATTTT.

This clone occurred once. The chain employs TRBV19 and TRBJ2-7, with TRBD1 matching 7 bases. After removal of 1 base from V and 2 bases from J, the junction contained 2 bases not matched to a gene. CDR3 length equals 14 residues. Germline V CDR1 and CDR2: LNHDA, SQIVND (reference sequence). CDR3 sequence: CASSIVQGAYEQYF. The DNA of the CDR3 is TGTGCCAGTAGTATAGTCCAGGGGGCCTACGAGCAGTACTTC.

In this sample, this clone turned up once. V usage is TRBV2 and J usage is TRBJ1-6, with D unresolved. Germline V CDR1 and CDR2: SNHLY, FYNNEI. The CDR3 totals 14 residues. V was trimmed by 4 bases and J by 7 bases, leaving 11 bases between them. CDR3 in DNA: TGTGCCAGCAGTGGTGCCTCACAAAATTCACCCCTCCACTTT. Its protein is CASSGASQNSPLHF.

The sample holds a few counts of this clone. This chain connects TRBV9 to TRBJ2-7; D perhaps matches TRBD1 (6 bases). Germline loops: CDR1 SGDLS, CDR2 YYNGEE. CDR3 size: 14 residues. The V and J ends lost 4 bases and 0 bases respectively, with 11 bases between them. This CDR3 is CASSFRQDSYEQYF. The CDR3 DNA sequence: TGTGCCAGCAGCTTCAGACAGGACTCCTACGAGCAGTACTTC.